One and the same sample provided the 10 T cell receptor beta chains below, sequenced in a study of beta chain features in type 1 diabetes. Expressed TCRB transcripts got sequenced, as all isolated RNA was reverse transcribed. The assay was immunoSEQ multiplex PCR, and TCRdb's table has in-frame clones only and misses some. Found here are 300,000 to 400,000 clones, 10% to 15% of them singletons; the top ten hold around 0.02%. Sequenced sample: naive CD4+ T cells from blood. The receptors originated from a young man in good health.

This clone was recorded at least ten times. The genes are TRBV5-4 and TRBJ2-1; D is undetermined. This CDR3 has 15 residues. Germline CDR1 reads SGHNT; CDR2 reads YYREEE (reference sequence). V lost 2 bases and J lost 0, with 9 bases in between. In DNA, the CDR3 is TGTGCCAGCAGCTTAGCGTTGAGCTCCTACAATGAGCAGTTCTTC. It codes for CASSLALSSYNEQFF.

The J gene is TRBJ1-5, the V gene TRBV7-9; 9 bases are a match to TRBD1. The CDR3 covers 16 residues. CDR1 is SEHNR, CDR2 FQNEAQ, per germline (reference sequence). The V segment lost 1 base and the J segment 3 bases; nucleotides outside the gene matches: 4. CDR3 amino acids: CASSLVWDRDNQPQHF. CDR3 DNA: TGTGCCAGCAGCTTAGTTTGGGACAGGGACAATCAGCCCCAGCATTTT.

The chain links TRBV5-1 to TRBJ2-5; the match to TRBD2 covers 12 bases. Germline CDR1 reads SGHRS; CDR2 reads YFSETQ. With V trimmed by 4 bases and J by 5 bases, 6 bases remained unmatched. The CDR3 extends over 15 amino acids. The CDR3: CASSDLAGGHETQYF. The CDR3 nucleotides are TGCGCCAGCAGCGACCTAGCGGGGGGGCACGAGACCCAGTACTTC. Based on the CDR3 plus reference TRBV5-1 and TRBJ2-5, the full variable domain is KAGVTQTPRYLIKTRGQQVTLSCSPISGHRSVSWYQQTPGQGLQFLFEYFSETQRNKGNFPGRFSGRQFSNSRSEMNVSTLELGDSALYLCASSDLAGGHETQYFGPGTRLLVL.

This clone was counted only a few times. This chain connects TRBV18 to TRBJ2-1; 8 nucleotides align to TRBD2. CDR1 and CDR2 from the germline V gene are KGHSH and LQKENI. The CDR3 consists of 13 residues. V lost 3 bases and J lost 10; bases outside the gene matches: 5. The CDR3: CASSPEIAGEQFF. CDR3 bases: TGTGCCAGCTCACCTGAAATAGCGGGAGAGCAGTTCTTC. Together with reference TRBV18 and TRBJ2-1, the CDR3 gives the full variable domain: NAGVMQNPRHLVRRRGQEARLRCSPMKGHSHVYWYRQLPEEGLKFMVYLQKENIIDESGMPKERFSAEFPKEGPSILRIQQVVRGDSAAYFCASSPEIAGEQFFGPGTRLTVL.

This clone was seen a few times. V usage is TRBV27 and J usage is TRBJ1-2, with D uncertain. The V gene's germline CDR1 is MNHEY and CDR2 SMNVEV (reference sequence). The germline V and J ends were trimmed by 3 bases and 0 bases, with 8 bases remaining between them. The CDR3 runs to 14 residues. CDR3 nucleotides: TGTGCCAGCAGTTTGGCTCAGGCTAACTATGGCTACACCTTC. This gives the protein CASSLAQANYGYTF.

The sample holds a few counts of this clone. This chain links TRBV30 with TRBJ2-1; tentative D call: TRBD2 (5 bases). Germline V gives CDR1 GTSNPN, CDR2 SVGIG (reference sequence). This CDR3 has 16 residues. Trimming pared 0 bases from V and 0 bases from J, leaving 12 bases between. In DNA, the CDR3 is TGTGCCTGGAGTGTAAGCGGCTTCAGCTCCTACAATGAGCAGTTCTTC. It specifies CAWSVSGFSSYNEQFF.

This chain connects TRBV28 to TRBJ2-7; D perhaps matches TRBD1 (6 bases). Germline assignment: CDR1 MDHEN and CDR2 SYDVKM. The V end lost 7 bases, the J end lost 3 bases, and 16 bases lay between the germline ends. The CDR3 is 14 amino acids. Here the CDR3 DNA reads TGTGCCAGCAACCCGATCAAAGGGGGCTACGAGCAGTACTTC. It encodes CASNPIKGGYEQYF.

In this sample, this clone turned up a few times. The genes are TRBV5-1 and TRBJ2-7; 15 bases line up with TRBD2. Germline trimming cut 4 bases from V and 5 bases from J; bases unmatched to any gene: 19. The CDR3 has 20 residues. Germline CDR1 reads SGHRS; CDR2 reads YFSETQ. The CDR3 is CASSKWESGLAGGNGNEQYF. The CDR3 DNA sequence: TGCGCCAGCAGCAAGTGGGAATCCGGACTAGCGGGAGGGAATGGCAACGAGCAGTACTTC.

This clone was counted a few times. The genes are TRBV5-1 and TRBJ2-1; 14 bases are a match to TRBD2. Germline V gives CDR1 SGHRS, CDR2 YFSETQ. With V trimmed by 0 bases and J by 6 bases, 5 bases remained unmatched. The CDR3 covers 17 residues. This chain's CDR3 is CASSLGRLAGGPNEQFF. CDR3 sequence (DNA): TGCGCCAGCAGCTTGGGGAGACTAGCGGGAGGGCCCAATGAGCAGTTCTTC.

The rearrangement joins TRBV19 to TRBJ1-2; tentative D call: TRBD1 (6 bases). The length of the CDR3 is 16 residues. CDR1 and CDR2 from the germline V gene are LNHDA and SQIVND (reference sequence). Trimming left V 6 bases short and J 2 bases short, with 19 bases between. The DNA for the CDR3 is TGTGCCAGTAGCACCGTACAGGGAAACAGAAACTATGGCTACACCTTC. It specifies CASSTVQGNRNYGYTF.